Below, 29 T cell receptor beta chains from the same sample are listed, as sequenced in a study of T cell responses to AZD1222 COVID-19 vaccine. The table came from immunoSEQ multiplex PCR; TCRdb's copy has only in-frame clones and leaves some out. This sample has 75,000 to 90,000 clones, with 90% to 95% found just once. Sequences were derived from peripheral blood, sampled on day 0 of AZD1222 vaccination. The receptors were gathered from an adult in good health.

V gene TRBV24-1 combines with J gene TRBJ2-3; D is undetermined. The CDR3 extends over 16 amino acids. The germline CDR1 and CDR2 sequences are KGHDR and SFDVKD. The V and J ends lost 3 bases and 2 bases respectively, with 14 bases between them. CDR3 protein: CATSDNLRIDTDTQYF. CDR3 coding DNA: TGTGCCACCAGTGATAACCTCCGGATAGACACAGATACGCAGTATTTT.

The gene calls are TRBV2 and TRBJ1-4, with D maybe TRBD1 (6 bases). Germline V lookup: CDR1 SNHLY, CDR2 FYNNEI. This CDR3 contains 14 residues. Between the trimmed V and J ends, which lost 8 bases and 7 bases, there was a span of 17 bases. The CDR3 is CASRWSGVGEKLFF. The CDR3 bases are TGTGCCAGCCGGTGGTCAGGGGTCGGTGAAAAACTGTTTTTT. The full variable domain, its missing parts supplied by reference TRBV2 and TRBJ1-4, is EPEVTQTPSHQVTQMGQEVILRCVPISNHLYFYWYRQILGQKVEFLVSFYNNEISEKSEIFDDQFSVERPDGSNFTLKIRSTKLEDSAMYFCASRWSGVGEKLFFGSGTQLSVL.

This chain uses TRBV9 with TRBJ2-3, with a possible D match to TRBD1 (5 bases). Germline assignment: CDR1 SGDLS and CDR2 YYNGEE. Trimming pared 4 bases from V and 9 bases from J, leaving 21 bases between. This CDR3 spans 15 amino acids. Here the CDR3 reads CASSPPLSIGATQYF. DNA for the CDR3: TGTGCCAGCAGCCCACCACTCTCAATAGGGGCCACGCAGTATTTT.

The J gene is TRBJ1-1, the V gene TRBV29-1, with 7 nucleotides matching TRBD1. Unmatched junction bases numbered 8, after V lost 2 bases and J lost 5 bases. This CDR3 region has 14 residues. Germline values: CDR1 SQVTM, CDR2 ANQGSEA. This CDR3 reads CSVENRDRGTEAFF. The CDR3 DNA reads TGCAGCGTTGAAAACCGGGACAGAGGAACTGAAGCTTTCTTT.

CDR3 protein: CASRETGGSYEQYF. The CDR3 DNA reads TGTGCCAGCAGAGAGACAGGGGGTTCCTACGAGCAGTACTTC. This chain joins TRBV25-1 and TRBJ2-7; 9 nucleotides line up with TRBD1. Trimming removed 6 bases from V and 1 base from J; junction bases left unmatched: 4. Germline lookup yields CDR1 MGHDK and CDR2 SYGVNS. The CDR3 length is 14 residues.

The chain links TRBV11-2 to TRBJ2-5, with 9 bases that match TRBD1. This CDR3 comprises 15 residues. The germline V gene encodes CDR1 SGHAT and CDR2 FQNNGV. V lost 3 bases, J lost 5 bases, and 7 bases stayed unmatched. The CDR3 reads CASSLWGDRAETQYF. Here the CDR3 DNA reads TGTGCCAGCAGCTTGTGGGGGGACAGGGCGGAGACCCAGTACTTC.

The CDR3 loop reads CASSLGDRVLGKLFF. DNA of the CDR3: TGTGCCAGCAGTTTGGGGGACAGAGTACTTGGAAAACTGTTTTTT. The chain links TRBV28 to TRBJ1-4, with TRBD1 matching over 7 bases. CDR3 length: 15 amino acids. Per germline, CDR1 MDHEN and CDR2 SYDVKM. The trim removed 3 bases at V and 10 bases at J, leaving 11 bases unmatched.

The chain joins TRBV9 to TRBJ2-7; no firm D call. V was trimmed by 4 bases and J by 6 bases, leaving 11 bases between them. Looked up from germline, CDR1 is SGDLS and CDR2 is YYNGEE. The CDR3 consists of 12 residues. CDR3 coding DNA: TGTGCCAGCAGCTCCGAGCCGCGCGAGCAGTACTTC. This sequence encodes CASSSEPREQYF.

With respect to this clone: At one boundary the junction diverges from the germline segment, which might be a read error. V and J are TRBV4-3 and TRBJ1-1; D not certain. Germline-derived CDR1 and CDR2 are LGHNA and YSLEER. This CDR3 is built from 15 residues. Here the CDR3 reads CASSQDLSLNTEAFF. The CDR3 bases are TGCGCCAGCAGTCAAGATCTGAGCTTGAACACTGAAGCTTTCTTT.

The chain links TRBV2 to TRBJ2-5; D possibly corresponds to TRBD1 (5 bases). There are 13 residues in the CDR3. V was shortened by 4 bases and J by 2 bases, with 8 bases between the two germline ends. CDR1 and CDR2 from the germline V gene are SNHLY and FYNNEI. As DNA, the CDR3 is TGTGCCAGCAGTGTGAGACAGCAAGAGACCCAGTACTTC. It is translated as CASSVRQQETQYF.

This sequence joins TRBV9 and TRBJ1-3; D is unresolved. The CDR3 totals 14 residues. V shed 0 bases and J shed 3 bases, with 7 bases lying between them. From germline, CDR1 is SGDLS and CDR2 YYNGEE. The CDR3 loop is CASSVAPGGNTIYF. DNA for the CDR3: TGTGCCAGCAGCGTAGCTCCAGGTGGAAACACCATATATTTT.

The CDR3 DNA sequence: TGTGCCGGAATGGACGGCAACACCGGGGAGCTGTTTTTT. Encoded protein: CAGMDGNTGELFF. This chain links TRBV6-5 with TRBJ2-2; no reliable D call. Germline V gene data show CDR1 as MNHEY and CDR2 as SVGAGI. Trimming removed 11 bases from V and 2 bases from J, with 12 bases in between. This CDR3 has 13 amino acids.

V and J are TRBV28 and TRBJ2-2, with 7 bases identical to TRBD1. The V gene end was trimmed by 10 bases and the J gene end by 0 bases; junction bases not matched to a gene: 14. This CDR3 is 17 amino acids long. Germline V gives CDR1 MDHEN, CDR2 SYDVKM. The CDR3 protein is CATKSRAGTANTGELFF. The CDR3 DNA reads TGTGCCACCAAGTCGAGGGCCGGGACAGCGAACACCGGGGAGCTGTTTTTT.

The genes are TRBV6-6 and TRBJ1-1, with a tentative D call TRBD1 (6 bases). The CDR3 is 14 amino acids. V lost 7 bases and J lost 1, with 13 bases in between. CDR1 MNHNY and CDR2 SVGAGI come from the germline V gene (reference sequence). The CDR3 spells CASTGRGTNTEAFF. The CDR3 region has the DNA TGTGCCAGCACAGGTAGGGGGACGAACACTGAAGCTTTCTTT.

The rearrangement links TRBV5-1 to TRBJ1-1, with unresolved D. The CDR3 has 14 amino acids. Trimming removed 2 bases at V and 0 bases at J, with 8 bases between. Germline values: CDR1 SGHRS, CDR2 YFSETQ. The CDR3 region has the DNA TGCGCCAGCAGCTTAGGCAGCATGAACACTGAAGCTTTCTTT. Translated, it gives CASSLGSMNTEAFF.

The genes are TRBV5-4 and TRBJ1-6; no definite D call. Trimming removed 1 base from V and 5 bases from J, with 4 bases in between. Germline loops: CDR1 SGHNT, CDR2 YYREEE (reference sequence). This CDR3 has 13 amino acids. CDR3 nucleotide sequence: TGTGCCAGCAGCTTGACAGATAATTCACCCCTCCACTTT. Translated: CASSLTDNSPLHF.

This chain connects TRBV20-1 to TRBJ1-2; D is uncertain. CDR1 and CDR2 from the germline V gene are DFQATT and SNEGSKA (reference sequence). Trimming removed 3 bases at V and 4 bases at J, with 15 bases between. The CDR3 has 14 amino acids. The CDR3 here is CSASGDILSYGYTF. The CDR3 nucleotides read TGCAGTGCTAGTGGGGATATCCTGAGCTATGGCTACACCTTC.

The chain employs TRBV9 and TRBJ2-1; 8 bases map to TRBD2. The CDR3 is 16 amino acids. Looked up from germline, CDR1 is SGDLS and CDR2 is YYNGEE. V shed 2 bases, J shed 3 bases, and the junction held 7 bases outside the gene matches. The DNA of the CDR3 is TGTGCCAGCAGCGTGAATGGACTAGCCCTCTACAATGAGCAGTTCTTC. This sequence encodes CASSVNGLALYNEQFF. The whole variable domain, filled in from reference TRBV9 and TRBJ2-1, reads DSGVTQTPKHLITATGQRVTLRCSPRSGDLSVYWYQQSLDQGLQFLIQYYNGEERAKGNILERFSAQQFPDLHSELNLSSLELGDSALYFCASSVNGLALYNEQFFGPGTRLTVL.

The CDR3 reads CASSLDSESDGRVYEQYF. CDR3 in DNA: TGTGCCAGCAGCTTAGATTCTGAGTCGGACGGACGGGTCTACGAGCAGTACTTC. The rearrangement links TRBV7-9 to TRBJ2-7; D remains ambiguous. Trimming removed 1 base from V and 3 bases from J, with 22 bases in between. The CDR3 extends over 18 amino acids. Per germline, CDR1 SEHNR and CDR2 FQNEAQ (reference sequence). Full variable domain (missing parts from reference TRBV7-9 and TRBJ2-7): DTGVSQNPRHKITKRGQNVTFRCDPISEHNRLYWYRQTLGQGPEFLTYFQNEAQLEKSRLLSDRFSAERPKGSFSTLEIQRTEQGDSAMYLCASSLDSESDGRVYEQYFGPGTRLTVT.

CDR3 sequence (DNA): TGTGCCAGCAGCCAAGATGGACTGAGGAACACCGGGGAGCTGTTTTTT. Translating it yields CASSQDGLRNTGELFF. The chain couples TRBV3-1 (or the pseudogene TRBV3-2) to TRBJ2-2; possibly TRBD2 for D (5 bases). CDR1 LGHDT and CDR2 YNNKEL come from the germline V gene (reference sequence). Trimming pared 0 bases from V and 1 base from J, leaving 9 bases between. The CDR3 runs to 16 residues.

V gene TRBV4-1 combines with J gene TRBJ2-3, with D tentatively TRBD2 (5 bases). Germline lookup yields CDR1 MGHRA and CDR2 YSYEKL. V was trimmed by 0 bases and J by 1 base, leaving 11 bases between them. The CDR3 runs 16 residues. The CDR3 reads CASSQEGSWGTDTQYF. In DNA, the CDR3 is TGCGCCAGCAGCCAAGAGGGGAGCTGGGGCACAGATACGCAGTATTTT.

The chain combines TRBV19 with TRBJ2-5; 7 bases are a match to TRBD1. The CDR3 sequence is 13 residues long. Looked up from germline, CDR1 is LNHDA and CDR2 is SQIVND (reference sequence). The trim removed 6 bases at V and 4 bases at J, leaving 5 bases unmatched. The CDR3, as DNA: TGTGCCAGTAGCCCCGACAGGGTAGAGACCCAGTACTTC. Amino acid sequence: CASSPDRVETQYF.

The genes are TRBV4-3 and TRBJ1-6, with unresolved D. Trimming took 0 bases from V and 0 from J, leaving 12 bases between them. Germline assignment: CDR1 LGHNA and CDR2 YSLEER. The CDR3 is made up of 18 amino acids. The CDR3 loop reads CASSQEVTASSYNSPLHF. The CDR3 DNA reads TGCGCCAGCAGCCAAGAGGTAACGGCGAGCTCCTATAATTCACCCCTCCACTTT.

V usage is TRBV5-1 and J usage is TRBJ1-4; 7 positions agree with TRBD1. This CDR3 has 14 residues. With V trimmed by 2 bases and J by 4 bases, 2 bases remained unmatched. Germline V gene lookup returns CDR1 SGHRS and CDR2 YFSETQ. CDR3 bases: TGCGCCAGCAGCTTTACAGGGGTTAATGAAAAACTGTTTTTT. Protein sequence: CASSFTGVNEKLFF.

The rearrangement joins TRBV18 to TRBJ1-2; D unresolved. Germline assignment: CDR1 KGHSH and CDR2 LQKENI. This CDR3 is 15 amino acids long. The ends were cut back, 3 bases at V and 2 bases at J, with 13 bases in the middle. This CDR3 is CASSPEGKKNYGYTF. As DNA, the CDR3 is TGTGCCAGCTCACCCGAAGGAAAGAAGAACTATGGCTACACCTTC.

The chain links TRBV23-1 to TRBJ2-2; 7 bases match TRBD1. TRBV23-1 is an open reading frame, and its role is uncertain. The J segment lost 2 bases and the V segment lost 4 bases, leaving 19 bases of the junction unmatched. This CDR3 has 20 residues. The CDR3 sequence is CASSLWTGSTPTGNTGELFF. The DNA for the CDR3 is TGCGCCAGCAGTCTCTGGACAGGTTCGACCCCCACGGGCAACACCGGGGAGCTGTTTTTT.

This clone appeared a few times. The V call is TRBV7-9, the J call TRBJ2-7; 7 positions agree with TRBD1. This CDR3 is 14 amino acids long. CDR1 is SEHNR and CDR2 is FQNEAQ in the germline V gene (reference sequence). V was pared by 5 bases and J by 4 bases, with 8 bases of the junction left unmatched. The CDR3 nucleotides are TGTGCCAGCAGCCCCGGACAGGAGCCGTACGAGCAGTACTTC. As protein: CASSPGQEPYEQYF.

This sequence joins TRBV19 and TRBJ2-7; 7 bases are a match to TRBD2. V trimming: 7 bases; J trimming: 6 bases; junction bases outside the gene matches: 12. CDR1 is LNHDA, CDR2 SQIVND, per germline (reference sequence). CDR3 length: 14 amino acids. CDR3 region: CASKGRGQGLEQYF. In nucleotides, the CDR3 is TGTGCCAGTAAAGGGAGGGGCCAGGGCCTCGAGCAGTACTTC.

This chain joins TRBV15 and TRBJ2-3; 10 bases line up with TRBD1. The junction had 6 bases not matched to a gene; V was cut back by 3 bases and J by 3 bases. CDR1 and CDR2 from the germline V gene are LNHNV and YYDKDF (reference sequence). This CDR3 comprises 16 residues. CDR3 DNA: TGTGCCACCAGCAGTTTCCGGGACAGGGGAACAGATACGCAGTATTTT. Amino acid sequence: CATSSFRDRGTDTQYF.